The rows below give T cell receptor beta chains drawn from one sample of a study of Graves' ophthalmopathy and Graves' hyperthyroidism. TCRdb re-derived calls from the multiplex PCR reads in MiXCR, one entry per CDR3 protein. In the table there are fewer than 600,000 distinct CDR3 sequences, around 14% of which are singletons. Material: blood. Source of these receptors: a woman between 25 and 40 years old with Graves' ophthalmopathy. CDR3s include the opening cysteine and the closing phenylalanine or tryptophan. D genes are given only for firm matches. Expanded clones get a size class; other rows say once, few or many, or leave the size out.

many	TRBD1	TRBV28	TRBJ2-7	CASGTGVFSYEQYF	TGTGCCAGCGGCACAGGGGTGTTCTCCTACGAGCAGTACTTC
many	TRBD1	TRBV27	TRBJ1-1	CASSFISGGEAFF	TGTGCCAGCAGTTTTATTTCAGGGGGCGAAGCTTTCTTT
many	.	TRBV28	TRBJ2-7	CASSDPGAPYEQYF	TGTGCCAGCAGTGACCCAGGGGCCCCCTACGAGCAGTACTTC
.	TRBD2	TRBV3-1	TRBJ2-2	CASSRDYLTGELFF	TGTGCCAGCAGCAGGGACTACCTCACCGGGGAGCTGTTTTTT
many	.	TRBV10-3	TRBJ1-1	CAISGKQGSTEAFF	TGTGCCATCAGCGGAAAACAGGGTAGTACTGAAGCTTTCTTT
many	.	TRBV19	TRBJ1-5	CASSGLRGNQPQHF	TGTGCCAGTAGTGGCCTAAGAGGCAATCAGCCCCAGCATTTT
many	.	TRBV24-1	TRBJ1-1	CATSPGVENTEAFF	TGTGCCACCAGTCCAGGGGTGGAGAACACTGAAGCTTTCTTT
many	TRBD1	TRBV4-1	TRBJ2-3	CASSQVAGTGLTDTQYF	TGCGCCAGCAGCCAAGTCGCCGGGACAGGGCTCACAGATACGCAGTATTTT
many	.	TRBV20-1	TRBJ2-5	CSARDPWGEETQYF	TGCAGTGCTAGAGATCCCTGGGGGGAAGAGACCCAGTACTTC
.	TRBD2	TRBV4-2	TRBJ2-4	CASSQGFQRGRKNIQYF	TGTGCCAGCAGCCAAGGTTTCCAGCGGGGACGAAAAAACATTCAGTACTTC
many	.	TRBV20-1	TRBJ2-5	CSARDLGRVQETQYF	TGCAGTGCTAGAGATCTGGGTCGGGTCCAAGAGACCCAGTACTTC
many	.	TRBV15	TRBJ2-2	CATSRDVLANLRTGELFF	TGTGCCACCAGCAGAGACGTTCTAGCGAACCTTCGGACCGGGGAGCTGTTTTTT
few	TRBD2	TRBV19	TRBJ2-7	CASSMSSGGTSIYEQYF	TGTGCCAGTAGTATGTCCAGCGGGGGAACAAGCATCTACGAGCAGTACTTC
many	.	TRBV6-5	TRBJ2-5	CASRHRVGETQYF	TGTGCCAGCAGGCACAGGGTGGGGGAGACCCAGTACTTC
many	.	TRBV12-3/TRBV12-4	TRBJ1-2	CASNAGARNYGYTF	TGTGCCAGCAACGCCGGGGCTAGAAACTATGGCTACACCTTC
many	.	TRBV6-4	TRBJ1-1	CARTRGGRFTEAFF	TGTGCCAGAACCAGGGGAGGACGGTTCACTGAAGCTTTCTTT
.	.	TRBV4-2	TRBJ1-1	CASSQATRGRATEAFF	TGTGCCAGCAGCCAAGCAACAAGGGGGAGGGCCACTGAAGCTTTCTTT
.	.	TRBV19	TRBJ2-2	CASTSFPNTGELFF	TGTGCCAGTACCAGCTTCCCGAACACCGGGGAGCTGTTTTTT
.	.	TRBV19	TRBJ2-7	CATRVSSTEQYF	TGTGCCACCCGGGTGAGTTCGACCGAGCAGTACTTC
many	TRBD1	TRBV6-1	TRBJ2-7	CASRDSVTYEQYF	TGTGCCAGCCGGGACAGTGTTACCTACGAGCAGTACTTC
.	.	TRBV12-3/TRBV12-4	TRBJ2-7	CASTPGQSYEQYF	TGTGCCAGCACTCCTGGACAGTCCTACGAGCAGTACTTC
many	TRBD1	TRBV7-8	TRBJ2-7	CASSPGQLGNEQYF	TGTGCCAGCAGCCCGGGACAGCTAGGGAACGAGCAGTACTTC
many	.	TRBV12-3/TRBV12-4	TRBJ1-1	CASRKNTEAFF	TGTGCCAGCAGAAAGAACACTGAAGCTTTCTTT
many	TRBD2	TRBV6-1	TRBJ2-5	CASREDPTGGRVQETQYF	TGTGCCAGCAGGGAAGACCCGACTGGCGGGAGGGTACAAGAGACCCAGTACTTC
.	.	TRBV6-5	TRBJ2-3	CASRLGDPSNTQYF	TGTGCCAGCAGATTAGGGGACCCGTCGAATACGCAGTATTTT
many	TRBD1	TRBV6-1	TRBJ1-1	CASSEDRGRGNTEAFF	TGTGCCAGCAGTGAAGACAGGGGGCGCGGAAACACTGAAGCTTTCTTT
few	.	TRBV12-3/TRBV12-4	TRBJ1-2	CASSLGPPVYTF	TGTGCCAGCAGTTTAGGACCCCCGGTCTACACCTTC
many	TRBD2	TRBV4-1	TRBJ2-5	CASSQDRTSGRLMKETQYF	TGCGCCAGCAGCCAAGATCGAACTAGCGGGAGGCTAATGAAAGAGACCCAGTACTTC
many	.	TRBV6-1	TRBJ1-1	CASTSNRANTEAFF	TGTGCCAGCACGTCAAACAGGGCCAACACTGAAGCTTTCTTT
many	.	TRBV9	TRBJ2-5	CASSVGPNAETQYF	TGTGCCAGCAGCGTAGGCCCAAACGCGGAGACCCAGTACTTC
many	TRBD1	TRBV12-3/TRBV12-4	TRBJ1-5	CASSLGGRGLKQPQHF	TGTGCCAGCAGTTTAGGTGGCAGGGGGCTTAAACAGCCCCAGCATTTT
many	.	TRBV3-1	TRBJ1-2	CASSQVQNYGYTF	TGTGCCAGCAGCCAAGTCCAGAACTATGGCTACACCTTC
.	.	TRBV12-3/TRBV12-4	TRBJ2-7	CASSPQVGEQYF	TGTGCCAGCAGTCCCCAGGTGGGCGAGCAGTACTTC
many	TRBD1	TRBV6-1	TRBJ2-7	CATRDRAYEQYF	TGTGCCACGAGGGACAGGGCCTACGAGCAGTACTTC
many	.	TRBV28	TRBJ1-2	CASRSQNYGYTF	TGTGCCAGCAGAAGTCAAAACTATGGCTACACCTTC
many	.	TRBV20-1	TRBJ2-5	CSARDRQRVETQYF	TGCAGTGCTAGAGATCGACAGCGGGTGGAGACCCAGTACTTC
.	.	TRBV11-3	TRBJ1-1	CASSTNTGSQGWNTEAFF	TGTGCCAGCAGCACAAATACAGGGTCCCAAGGTTGGAACACTGAAGCTTTCTTT
many	.	TRBV5-6	TRBJ1-1	CASSYRDFEAFF	TGTGCCAGCAGCTACAGGGACTTTGAAGCTTTCTTT
.	.	TRBV19	TRBJ1-1	CASSMSTTEAFF	TGTGCCAGTAGTATGTCCACCACTGAAGCTTTCTTT
many	.	TRBV20-1	TRBJ1-5	CSGIDRSNQPQHF	TGCAGTGGGATAGACAGGAGCAATCAGCCCCAGCATTTT
many	.	TRBV2	TRBJ1-1	CASSARLNTEAFF	TGTGCCAGCAGTGCCCGTCTGAACACTGAAGCTTTCTTT
.	TRBD1	TRBV7-8	TRBJ1-1	CASSLDRDRGYYGEAFF	TGTGCCAGCAGCTTAGACCGGGACAGGGGATACTATGGTGAAGCTTTCTTT
.	.	TRBV12-3/TRBV12-4	TRBJ2-7	CASTLGVGVSYEQYF	TGTGCCAGCACCCTTGGGGTGGGAGTCAGCTACGAGCAGTACTTC
many	TRBD1	TRBV12-3/TRBV12-4	TRBJ1-2	CASSNRQGGYTF	TGTGCCAGCAGTAACCGACAGGGAGGCTACACCTTC
many	.	TRBV12-5	TRBJ2-5	CATQGHSQETQYF	TGTGCTACTCAGGGACACTCCCAAGAGACCCAGTACTTC
.	.	TRBV10-3	TRBJ1-1	CAISESRDGIMNTEAFF	TGTGCCATCAGTGAGTCCCGGGACGGGATAATGAACACTGAAGCTTTCTTT
few	.	TRBV9	TRBJ2-2	CASSVSGSGSGELFF	TGTGCCAGCAGCGTCTCCGGGAGTGGCTCCGGGGAGCTGTTTTTT
few	.	TRBV19	TRBJ2-1	CASRPDFYSYNEQFF	TGTGCCAGTAGGCCGGACTTTTACTCCTACAATGAGCAGTTCTTC
many	.	TRBV29-1	TRBJ2-5	CSVEWGEETQYF	TGCAGCGTTGAGTGGGGTGAAGAGACCCAGTACTTC
few	.	TRBV7-8	TRBJ2-5	CASSLGTVTQETQYF	TGTGCCAGCAGCTTAGGGACAGTGACTCAAGAGACCCAGTACTTC
many	.	TRBV25-1	TRBJ1-2	CASSKAGPPNYGYTF	TGTGCCAGCAGTAAAGCAGGGCCACCTAACTATGGCTACACCTTC
many	.	TRBV12-3/TRBV12-4	TRBJ1-5	CASTTETTGQPQHF	TGTGCCAGCACCACCGAGACTACGGGTCAGCCCCAGCATTTT
.	TRBD1	TRBV6-4	TRBJ2-3	CASSGTGGTDTQYF	TGTGCCAGCAGTGGGACAGGGGGCACAGATACGCAGTATTTT
many	.	TRBV7-8	TRBJ1-3	CASSPRATAGNTIYF	TGTGCCAGCAGCCCGCGGGCCACGGCTGGAAACACCATATATTTT
few	.	TRBV6-5	TRBJ1-1	CASSYSRLFEAFF	TGTGCCAGCAGTTACTCGCGCTTGTTTGAAGCTTTCTTT
few	TRBD2	TRBV9	TRBJ2-7	CASSGGTSGSHEQYF	TGTGCCAGCAGCGGCGGGACTAGCGGTTCACACGAGCAGTACTTC
many	TRBD1	TRBV28	TRBJ1-2	CASSLTGEFFGYTF	TGTGCCAGCAGTTTAACAGGGGAGTTTTTTGGCTACACCTTC